The T cell receptor beta chain described here comes from a study of shared clonotypes between healthy human individuals (TCRdb year 2020). Background on the whole study: Two women and three men aged 18 to 49 years were included in the cohort. For each donor, CD4 naive and CD4 memory were each given three plates, CD8 naive was given two plates, and CD8 memory was given one plate. To estimate repertoire size and how much clonotype sharing occurs between individuals, the study deeply sequenced the blood TCR repertoires of a handful of healthy adults. To increase sequencing depth and limit assay-specific biases, TCR repertoire library preparation and sequencing were carried out by different laboratories using diverse techniques. Each donor's leukapheresis produced roughly between about 0.85 and 10 billion PBMCs. General study outcomes and caveats: Across a few donors, approximately 5% of naive CD4, roughly 3.8% of naive CD8, about 2.3% of memory CD4, and approximately 0.4% of memory CD8 clonotypes were shared. Rarefaction of sorted-subset datasets indicated incomplete sequencing despite the large sequencing depth. Pairwise subsampling led to the expectation that sequencing depth would affect the degree of clonotype sharing among donors. Estimated clonotype richness was generally larger for naive than for memory subsets. Because the study included only a small number of donors, the genetic and exposure-history diversity represented was limited. Sampling was restricted to blood, and TCR repertoires in tissues likely differ from the TCR repertoires found in blood. Compared with non-shared clonotypes, clonotypes shared by all four sorted-subset donors had higher generation probabilities.

TCR CDR3 regions were amplified from genomic DNA by multiplex PCR using the deep immunoSEQ assay. For each cell subset, the extracted genomic DNA was distributed evenly across all wells of several immunoSEQ 96-well plates, and each plate served as one replicate. Each replicate PCR for sorted subsets received 200 ng genomic DNA, equal to about 30,000 T cell genomes. Purified libraries were quantified with a Qubit 3.0 fluorometer, sized on a Bioanalyzer 2100, and re-quantified with the KAPA Library Quantification kit. Every immunoSEQ 96-well plate was sequenced on a dedicated single-read 150-cycle Illumina NextSeq 550 flow cell. The original pipeline was this. Because only junctional sequences without quality scores were contained in the immunoSEQ output, filtering matching that applied to full-length reads could not be performed. To assign V/J genes and CDR3, sequences were annotated using PyIR, a Python wrapper for IgBLAST v1.9, with IMGT germline references. Reads were removed for weak V/J assignments (E-value above 1e-6), missing CDR3, stop codons, out-of-frame junctions, or ambiguous translated residues. A V3J clonotype was defined by an identical inferred V gene, J gene, and CDR3 amino acid sequence. Percentage overlap between repertoires was computed as shared unique clonotypes divided by the size of the smaller repertoire. Three approaches were used to assess repertoire richness: RTK rarefaction, the Chao1 estimator, and Recon v2.1 estimates of unobserved clonotypes. Generation probabilities were computed with OLGA for all TCRbeta clonotypes obtained by the gDNA method from several donors. TCRdb retrieved this table from immuneACCESS and kept in-frame rearrangements only. Not all clones are present; in checked studies, unresolved V genes account for under half, and no reason is known for the remainder. The V and J calls and clone size were taken over from that table, and D and trimming were inferred from the DNA. The sample profile shows roughly 1 million clones; under 80% of them were found once. 1.4% to 1.5% of the sample is taken by the ten largest.

The donors were healthy, HIV-negative adults with no recently reported acute infections or vaccinations. Every donor was a Caucasian adult living in Nashville, Tennessee, USA. CD4+ T cells were enriched by magnetic negative selection; naive cells were then positively selected on CD45RA, and the negative fraction formed the memory subset. Blood was collected by leukapheresis, and PBMCs were isolated by Ficoll-Histopaque density gradient centrifugation and then cryopreserved in liquid nitrogen vapor phase. Analytical flow cytometry was used to check the purity and quantity of each magnetically sorted T cell population. From each sorted fraction, genomic DNA was isolated and quantified by UV absorbance on a Nanodrop 2000c. A word on this clone: It lacks a known antigen. No base quality values were provided; no much bigger clone lies one nucleotide off.

There are 12 amino acids in the CDR3, from cysteine to phenylalanine inclusive. Here the CDR3 DNA is all that survives: 36 bases in frame from base 1. For this chain, trimming is 2 bases at the V end and 7 bases at the J end, and the number of junction bases without a gene match is 0. CDR1 is given as SGHRS and CDR2 as YFSETQ, both from the germline V gene. The sequencing sample was made of memory CD4+ T cells sorted from blood. Taken with the paper, the label for cell subset or site translates to: CD45RA-negative fraction. The origin of this receptor is a man between 18 and 35 years old in good health. This chain joins TRBV5-1 to TRBJ2-1, and TRBD2 matches 7 of the central bases. The DNA sequence is as follows: TGCGCCAGCAGCTTACTAGCGAATGAGCAGTTCTTC. Translation gives CASSLLANEQFF.